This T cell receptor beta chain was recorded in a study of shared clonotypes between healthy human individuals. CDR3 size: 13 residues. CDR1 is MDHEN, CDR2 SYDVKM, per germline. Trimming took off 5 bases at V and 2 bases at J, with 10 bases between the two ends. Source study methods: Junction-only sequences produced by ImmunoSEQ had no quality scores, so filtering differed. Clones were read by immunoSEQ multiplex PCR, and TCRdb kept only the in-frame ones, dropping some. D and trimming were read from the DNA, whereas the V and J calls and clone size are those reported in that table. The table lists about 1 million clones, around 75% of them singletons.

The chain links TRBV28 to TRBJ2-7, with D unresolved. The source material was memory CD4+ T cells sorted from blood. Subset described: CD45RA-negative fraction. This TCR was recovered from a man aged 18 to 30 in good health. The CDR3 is CASSELNPYEQYF. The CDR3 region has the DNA TGTGCCAGCAGTGAACTTAACCCCTACGAGCAGTACTTC. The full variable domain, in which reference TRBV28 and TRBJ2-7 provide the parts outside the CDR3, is DVKVTQSSRYLVKRTGEKVFLECVQDMDHENMFWYRQDPGLGLRLIYFSYDVKMKEKGDIPEGYSVSREKKERFSLILESASTNQTSMYLCASSELNPYEQYFGPGTRLTVT.